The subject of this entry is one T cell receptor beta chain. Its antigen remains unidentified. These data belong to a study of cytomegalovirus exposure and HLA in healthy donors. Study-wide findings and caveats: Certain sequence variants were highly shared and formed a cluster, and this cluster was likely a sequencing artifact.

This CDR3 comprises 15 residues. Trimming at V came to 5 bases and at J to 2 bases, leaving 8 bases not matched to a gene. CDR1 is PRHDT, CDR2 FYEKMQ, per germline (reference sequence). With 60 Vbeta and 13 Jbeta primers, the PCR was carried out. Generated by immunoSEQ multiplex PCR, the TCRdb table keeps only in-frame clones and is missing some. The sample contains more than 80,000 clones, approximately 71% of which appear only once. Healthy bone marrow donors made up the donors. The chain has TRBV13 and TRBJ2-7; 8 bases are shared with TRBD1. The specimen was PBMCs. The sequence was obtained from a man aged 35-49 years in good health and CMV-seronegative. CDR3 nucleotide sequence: TGTGCCAGCAGCGATCACAGGGGGAATACCTACGAGCAGTACTTC. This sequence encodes CASSDHRGNTYEQYF.